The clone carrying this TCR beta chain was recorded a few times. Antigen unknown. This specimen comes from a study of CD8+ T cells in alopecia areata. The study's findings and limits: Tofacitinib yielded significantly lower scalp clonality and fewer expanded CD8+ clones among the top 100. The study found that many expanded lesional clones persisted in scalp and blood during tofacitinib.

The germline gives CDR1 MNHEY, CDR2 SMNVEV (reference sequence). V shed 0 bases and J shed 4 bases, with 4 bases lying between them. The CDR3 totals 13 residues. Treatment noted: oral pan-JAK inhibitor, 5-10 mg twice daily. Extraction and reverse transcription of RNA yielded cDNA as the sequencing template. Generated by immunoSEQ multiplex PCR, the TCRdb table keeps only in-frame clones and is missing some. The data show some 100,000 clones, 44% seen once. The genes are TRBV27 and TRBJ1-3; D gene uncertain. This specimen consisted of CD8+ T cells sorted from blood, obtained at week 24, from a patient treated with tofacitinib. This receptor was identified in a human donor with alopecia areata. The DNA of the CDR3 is TGTGCCAGCAGTTTATCGCCCGGAAACACCATATATTTT. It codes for CASSLSPGNTIYF.